The clone carrying this T cell receptor (beta chain) was observed a single time. Its antigen is unknown. RNA extraction gave at least 6 micrograms of total RNA per sample. This specimen belongs to a study of blood T cells in healthy people across ages. The CDR3 sequence is 14 residues long. Per germline, CDR1 SGHTA and CDR2 FQGNSA. Trimming cost V 1 base and J 3 bases, with 10 bases left between them. The authors ran a second PCR of 7 to 11 cycles using a sample-barcoded 5' primer and a J-beta primer mix. Every single cDNA molecule received a tag from a template-switch adaptor with 12 random nucleotides. TCRdb passed the 5' RACE reads through MiXCR, listing each CDR3 protein once. The sample has around 800,000 distinct CDR3 sequences, about 55% seen once. Points from the study as a whole: In older individuals, TCR beta diversity per million T cells was lower, falling roughly linearly with age.

This rearrangement joins TRBV7-2 to TRBJ2-7; a possible D gene is TRBD2 (6 bases). Sequences were obtained from blood. The source of this sequence is a man of 80 years or more in good health. The CDR3 here is CASSLVGSYYEQYF. The CDR3 coding sequence is TGTGCCAGCAGCTTAGTCGGGAGTTACTACGAGCAGTACTTC.